Listed here is a single T cell receptor (beta chain). The repertoire was sequenced with immunoSEQ multiplex PCR; TCRdb's copy has only in-frame clones and lacks some. The repertoire holds a few hundred thousand clones, with more than 85% as singletons. This sample is drawn from a study of blood T cell repertoires in COVID-19. Study-level background: Acute and convalescent COVID-19 specimens originated in the United States, Italy and Spain. In each case, the material was cDNA or gDNA derived from T cells, B-cell-depleted T cells, or PBMCs.

Recovered status applied to Cohort 3 donors who had two consecutive negative PCRs. It also applied to those with clearance or with symptom resolution. Deletions cut 3 bases from V and 1 base from J, with 12 bases between. The CDR3 length is 15 residues. Looked up from germline, CDR1 is KGHSH and CDR2 is LQKENI. The sequenced sample was PBMCs or T cells enriched from blood (not recorded which). This receptor was obtained from a man in his forties who had recovered from COVID-19. The chain joins TRBV18 to TRBJ2-5, with D possibly being TRBD2 (6 bases). CDR3 nucleotide sequence: TGTGCCAGCTCACCGGGACTCGCTATCCAAGAGACCCAGTACTTC. Translating it yields CASSPGLAIQETQYF.